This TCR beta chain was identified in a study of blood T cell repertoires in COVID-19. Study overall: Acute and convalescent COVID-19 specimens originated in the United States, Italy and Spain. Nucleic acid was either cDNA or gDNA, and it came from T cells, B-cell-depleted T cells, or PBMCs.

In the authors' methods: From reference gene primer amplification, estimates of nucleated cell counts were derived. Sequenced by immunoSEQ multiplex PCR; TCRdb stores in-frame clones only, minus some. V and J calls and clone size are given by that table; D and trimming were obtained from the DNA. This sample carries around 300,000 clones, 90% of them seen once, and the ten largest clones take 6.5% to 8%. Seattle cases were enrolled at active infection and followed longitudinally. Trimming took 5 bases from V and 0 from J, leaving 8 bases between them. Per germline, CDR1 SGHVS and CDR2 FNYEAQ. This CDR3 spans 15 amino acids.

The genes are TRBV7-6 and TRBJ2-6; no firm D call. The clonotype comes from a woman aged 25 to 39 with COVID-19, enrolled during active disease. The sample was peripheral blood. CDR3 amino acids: CASSTPGSGANVLTF. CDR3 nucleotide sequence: TGTGCCAGCAGCACCCCGGGCTCTGGGGCCAACGTCCTGACTTTC.